The rows below give T cell receptor beta chains drawn from one sample of a study of Graves' ophthalmopathy and Graves' hyperthyroidism. One entry per CDR3 protein results from TCRdb running MiXCR on the multiplex PCR reads. The sample yields 350,000 to 450,000 distinct CDR3 sequences, around 16% seen once. The sequencing sample was made of peripheral blood. The source of these receptors is a young woman with Graves' ophthalmopathy. Both conserved end residues are part of each CDR3. The order of the fields is CDR3 protein, CDR3 DNA, D gene, V gene, J gene, clone size. The D gene is left open where the match is weak. Size tells how often a clone was seen (once, few, many) or the class of an expanded clone, and some rows leave it out.

cdr3_aa: CSARSPARTEFYEQYF; cdr3_nt: TGCAGTGCTAGATCCCCGGCGCGAACCGAGTTCTACGAGCAGTACTTC; d_call: -; v_call: TRBV20-1; j_call: TRBJ2-7; clone_size: -
cdr3_aa: CASRPGQGETEAFF; cdr3_nt: TGTGCCAGCAGGCCTGGACAGGGAGAAACTGAAGCTTTCTTT; d_call: TRBD1; v_call: TRBV2; j_call: TRBJ1-1; clone_size: many
cdr3_aa: CASSQDLRGRINYGYTF; cdr3_nt: TGCGCCAGCAGCCAAGATCTTAGGGGCAGAATAAACTATGGCTACACCTTC; d_call: -; v_call: TRBV4-3; j_call: TRBJ1-2; clone_size: many
cdr3_aa: CASSLSLPGRQETQYF; cdr3_nt: TGTGCCAGCAGTTTGTCTCTGCCGGGAAGGCAAGAGACCCAGTACTTC; d_call: -; v_call: TRBV28; j_call: TRBJ2-5; clone_size: many
cdr3_aa: CASSLVGVTEAFF; cdr3_nt: TGCGCCAGCAGCTTGGTAGGAGTCACTGAAGCTTTCTTT; d_call: -; v_call: TRBV5-1; j_call: TRBJ1-1; clone_size: many
cdr3_aa: CSATPGQGGYEQYF; cdr3_nt: TGCAGTGCCACTCCGGGACAGGGGGGCTACGAGCAGTACTTC; d_call: TRBD1; v_call: TRBV20-1; j_call: TRBJ2-7; clone_size: many
cdr3_aa: CASSYVPGQGLLGQPQHF; cdr3_nt: TGTGCCAGCAGTTACGTCCCCGGACAGGGGTTATTGGGTCAGCCCCAGCATTTT; d_call: TRBD1; v_call: TRBV6-2/TRBV6-3; j_call: TRBJ1-5; clone_size: many
cdr3_aa: CASSYPGAYGYTF; cdr3_nt: TGTGCCAGCAGTTACCCGGGAGCTTATGGCTACACCTTC; d_call: -; v_call: TRBV6-5; j_call: TRBJ1-2; clone_size: few
cdr3_aa: CSVEVGRGMTEAFF; cdr3_nt: TGCAGCGTTGAGGTTGGGCGGGGAATGACTGAAGCTTTCTTT; d_call: -; v_call: TRBV29-1; j_call: TRBJ1-1; clone_size: many
cdr3_aa: CATSDRGTEYEQYF; cdr3_nt: TGTGCCACCAGTGATCGCGGGACAGAGTACGAGCAGTACTTC; d_call: -; v_call: TRBV24-1; j_call: TRBJ2-7; clone_size: -
cdr3_aa: CASTRGDIQYF; cdr3_nt: TGTGCCAGCACCCGGGGAGACATTCAGTACTTC; d_call: -; v_call: TRBV6-2/TRBV6-3; j_call: TRBJ2-4; clone_size: many
cdr3_aa: CASSLLSGREGEQYF; cdr3_nt: TGTGCCAGCAGCTTATTAAGCGGGAGGGAGGGCGAGCAGTACTTC; d_call: TRBD2; v_call: TRBV7-2; j_call: TRBJ2-7; clone_size: many
cdr3_aa: CAGRYEQGRGLPQHF; cdr3_nt: TGTGCCGGCAGATACGAACAGGGGAGGGGTCTGCCCCAGCATTTT; d_call: TRBD1; v_call: TRBV6-5; j_call: TRBJ1-5; clone_size: many
cdr3_aa: CASSVRDRGTEAFF; cdr3_nt: TGTGCCAGCAGCGTGAGGGACAGGGGCACTGAAGCTTTCTTT; d_call: TRBD1; v_call: TRBV9; j_call: TRBJ1-1; clone_size: many
cdr3_aa: CASSSLSGRAESEQYF; cdr3_nt: TGTGCCAGCAGTTCCCTTAGCGGGAGGGCCGAAAGCGAGCAGTACTTC; d_call: TRBD2; v_call: TRBV6-5; j_call: TRBJ2-7; clone_size: -
cdr3_aa: CASSQDPIGAGGNTEAFF; cdr3_nt: TGTGCCAGCAGCCAAGATCCGATAGGAGCAGGGGGGAACACTGAAGCTTTCTTT; d_call: TRBD1; v_call: TRBV3-1; j_call: TRBJ1-1; clone_size: many
cdr3_aa: CASTTASGSEQYF; cdr3_nt: TGCGCCAGCACTACAGCATCGGGCAGCGAGCAGTACTTC; d_call: -; v_call: TRBV5-1; j_call: TRBJ2-7; clone_size: many
cdr3_aa: CASSPLGAWEQYF; cdr3_nt: TGCGCCAGCAGCCCCTTGGGGGCCTGGGAGCAGTACTTC; d_call: -; v_call: TRBV4-1; j_call: TRBJ2-7; clone_size: -
cdr3_aa: CASSQEVARAAMNTEAFF; cdr3_nt: TGCGCCAGCAGCCAAGAGGTGGCCCGTGCCGCAATGAACACTGAAGCTTTCTTT; d_call: -; v_call: TRBV4-3; j_call: TRBJ1-1; clone_size: many
cdr3_aa: CASSLAVSPLGEQFF; cdr3_nt: TGTGCCAGCAGCTTAGCGGTTAGCCCACTGGGTGAGCAGTTCTTC; d_call: -; v_call: TRBV7-2; j_call: TRBJ2-1; clone_size: many
cdr3_aa: CASSSTLGETQYF; cdr3_nt: TGTGCCAGCAGCTCGACCCTGGGGGAGACCCAGTACTTC; d_call: -; v_call: TRBV7-8; j_call: TRBJ2-5; clone_size: many
cdr3_aa: CASSDRDRDLHF; cdr3_nt: TGTGCCAGCAGTGACCGGGACAGGGATTTGCATTTT; d_call: TRBD1; v_call: TRBV25-1; j_call: TRBJ1-5; clone_size: -
cdr3_aa: CAWSVGTGGDQNF; cdr3_nt: TGTGCCTGGAGTGTAGGGACAGGGGGGGACCAGAATTTT; d_call: TRBD1; v_call: TRBV30; j_call: TRBJ1-1; clone_size: many
cdr3_aa: CASRQGGASNQPQHF; cdr3_nt: TGTGCCAGCAGACAGGGAGGAGCGAGCAATCAGCCCCAGCATTTT; d_call: -; v_call: TRBV28; j_call: TRBJ1-5; clone_size: many
cdr3_aa: CASSKGQGPQETQYF; cdr3_nt: TGTGCCAGCAGTAAAGGACAGGGGCCTCAAGAGACCCAGTACTTC; d_call: TRBD1; v_call: TRBV6-1; j_call: TRBJ2-5; clone_size: once
cdr3_aa: CASSTLVRSYGYTF; cdr3_nt: TGTGCCAGCAGTACCCTCGTGAGGAGCTATGGCTACACCTTC; d_call: -; v_call: TRBV6-2/TRBV6-3; j_call: TRBJ1-2; clone_size: -
cdr3_aa: CASSLAGQKETQYF; cdr3_nt: TGCGCCAGCAGCTTGGCGGGACAAAAAGAGACCCAGTACTTC; d_call: -; v_call: TRBV5-1; j_call: TRBJ2-5; clone_size: -
cdr3_aa: CASSYSPRSNTGELFF; cdr3_nt: TGTGCCAGCAGTTACTCCCCTAGATCGAACACCGGGGAGCTGTTTTTT; d_call: -; v_call: TRBV6-5; j_call: TRBJ2-2; clone_size: many
cdr3_aa: CSACLISAGEQYF; cdr3_nt: TGCAGTGCTTGCCTGATTTCGGCGGGGGAGCAGTACTTC; d_call: -; v_call: TRBV20-1; j_call: TRBJ2-7; clone_size: many
cdr3_aa: CASSSHQWGERPGEQYF; cdr3_nt: TGTGCCAGCAGTTCTCATCAATGGGGGGAGAGACCCGGCGAGCAGTACTTC; d_call: -; v_call: TRBV28; j_call: TRBJ2-7; clone_size: -
cdr3_aa: CASSLGAGGPRTDTQYF; cdr3_nt: TGTGCCAGCAGCTTAGGAGCGGGAGGGCCGAGGACAGATACGCAGTATTTT; d_call: TRBD2; v_call: TRBV11-2; j_call: TRBJ2-3; clone_size: many
cdr3_aa: CASSPLTSAIQETQYF; cdr3_nt: TGTGCCAGCAGCCCCCTGACTAGCGCCATCCAAGAGACCCAGTACTTC; d_call: TRBD2; v_call: TRBV28; j_call: TRBJ2-5; clone_size: many
cdr3_aa: CASSLGPLAGGNSETQYF; cdr3_nt: TGTGCCAGCAGCTTAGGGCCGCTAGCGGGAGGTAATTCGGAGACCCAGTACTTC; d_call: TRBD2; v_call: TRBV7-2; j_call: TRBJ2-5; clone_size: -
cdr3_aa: CASSRMADTEAFF; cdr3_nt: TGTGCCAGCAGTCGCATGGCGGACACTGAAGCTTTCTTT; d_call: -; v_call: TRBV7-2; j_call: TRBJ1-1; clone_size: few
cdr3_aa: CSAPTGGGFPNYGYTF; cdr3_nt: TGCAGTGCTCCCACAGGGGGCGGTTTTCCTAACTATGGCTACACCTTC; d_call: TRBD1; v_call: TRBV20-1; j_call: TRBJ1-2; clone_size: many
cdr3_aa: CASSQAGGATEAFF; cdr3_nt: TGTGCCAGCAGCCAAGCGGGAGGGGCGACTGAAGCTTTCTTT; d_call: -; v_call: TRBV4-2; j_call: TRBJ1-1; clone_size: many
cdr3_aa: CASSERQGAPTEAFF; cdr3_nt: TGTGCCAGCAGTGAAAGGCAGGGGGCGCCCACTGAAGCTTTCTTT; d_call: TRBD1; v_call: TRBV12-3/TRBV12-4; j_call: TRBJ1-1; clone_size: many
cdr3_aa: CASRLETQYF; cdr3_nt: TGTGCCAGCAGATTAGAGACCCAGTACTTC; d_call: -; v_call: TRBV27; j_call: TRBJ2-5; clone_size: many
cdr3_aa: CASSPRTGEGQNYGYTF; cdr3_nt: TGTGCCAGCAGCCCGAGGACAGGTGAAGGTCAGAACTATGGCTACACCTTC; d_call: TRBD1; v_call: TRBV7-8; j_call: TRBJ1-2; clone_size: many
cdr3_aa: CASSPVGSNTEAFF; cdr3_nt: TGTGCCAGCAGCCCGGTGGGATCTAACACTGAAGCTTTCTTT; d_call: -; v_call: TRBV7-3; j_call: TRBJ1-1; clone_size: many
cdr3_aa: CATSGGQGAAGANVLTF; cdr3_nt: TGTGCCACCAGTGGAGGACAGGGAGCTGCTGGGGCCAACGTCCTGACTTTC; d_call: TRBD1; v_call: TRBV24-1; j_call: TRBJ2-6; clone_size: many
cdr3_aa: CASIQGGEQYF; cdr3_nt: TGTGCCAGCATTCAGGGCGGCGAGCAGTACTTC; d_call: -; v_call: TRBV28; j_call: TRBJ2-7; clone_size: -
cdr3_aa: CASSPSGLDTGELFF; cdr3_nt: TGTGCCAGCTCACCCTCAGGACTGGACACCGGGGAGCTGTTTTTT; d_call: -; v_call: TRBV6-1; j_call: TRBJ2-2; clone_size: few
cdr3_aa: CAIQGAGELFF; cdr3_nt: TGTGCCATACAGGGTGCCGGGGAGCTGTTTTTT; d_call: -; v_call: TRBV13; j_call: TRBJ2-2; clone_size: many
cdr3_aa: CAGSGYGTEAFF; cdr3_nt: TGTGCCGGATCAGGATACGGGACGGAAGCTTTCTTT; d_call: -; v_call: TRBV6-2/TRBV6-3; j_call: TRBJ1-1; clone_size: many
cdr3_aa: CSARDLEVNTEAFF; cdr3_nt: TGCAGTGCTAGAGATCTGGAGGTGAACACTGAAGCTTTCTTT; d_call: -; v_call: TRBV20-1; j_call: TRBJ1-1; clone_size: many
cdr3_aa: CSAPPRTYATEAFF; cdr3_nt: TGCAGTGCTCCTCCCCGGACATATGCCACTGAAGCTTTCTTT; d_call: -; v_call: TRBV20-1; j_call: TRBJ1-1; clone_size: many
cdr3_aa: CASSPFGPKDTEASF; cdr3_nt: TGCGCCAGCAGCCCCTTCGGGCCCAAGGACACTGAAGCTTCCTTT; d_call: -; v_call: TRBV5-1; j_call: TRBJ1-1; clone_size: many
cdr3_aa: CASSPDWGTEAFF; cdr3_nt: TGTGCCAGCAGTCCCGACTGGGGCACTGAAGCTTTCTTT; d_call: -; v_call: TRBV6-2/TRBV6-3; j_call: TRBJ1-1; clone_size: many
cdr3_aa: CASSVGGSDSNQPQHF; cdr3_nt: TGTGCCAGCAGCGTAGGGGGGTCTGATAGCAATCAGCCCCAGCATTTT; d_call: -; v_call: TRBV9; j_call: TRBJ1-5; clone_size: many
cdr3_aa: CASTPTIAGSIYEQYF; cdr3_nt: TGTGCCAGCACCCCTACCATAGCGGGAAGTATCTACGAGCAGTACTTC; d_call: TRBD2; v_call: TRBV28; j_call: TRBJ2-7; clone_size: many
cdr3_aa: CASSLLGVWEETQYF; cdr3_nt: TGTGCCAGCAGTTTACTTGGCGTATGGGAGGAGACCCAGTACTTC; d_call: -; v_call: TRBV12-3/TRBV12-4; j_call: TRBJ2-5; clone_size: many
cdr3_aa: CASSRAPNTEAFF; cdr3_nt: TGTGCCAGCAGCAGGGCCCCGAACACTGAAGCTTTCTTT; d_call: -; v_call: TRBV9; j_call: TRBJ1-1; clone_size: -
cdr3_aa: CASSYSLKTGGVEAFF; cdr3_nt: TGTGCCAGCAGTTATTCGCTCAAGACAGGGGGAGTTGAAGCTTTCTTT; d_call: TRBD1; v_call: TRBV6-2/TRBV6-3; j_call: TRBJ1-1; clone_size: many
cdr3_aa: CASSLFAGGKGNTEAFF; cdr3_nt: TGTGCCAGCAGTTTATTCGCAGGGGGCAAGGGGAACACTGAAGCTTTCTTT; d_call: TRBD1; v_call: TRBV27; j_call: TRBJ1-1; clone_size: many
cdr3_aa: CASSQDLTRQREAFF; cdr3_nt: TGTGCCAGCAGCCAAGATCTTACGCGGCAAAGGGAAGCTTTCTTT; d_call: -; v_call: TRBV3-1; j_call: TRBJ1-1; clone_size: many
cdr3_aa: CASSLKYLEGRGTEAFF; cdr3_nt: TGCGCCAGCAGCTTAAAGTACTTAGAGGGGAGGGGTACTGAAGCTTTCTTT; d_call: -; v_call: TRBV5-1; j_call: TRBJ1-1; clone_size: many
cdr3_aa: CASSEDVRALRTLHF; cdr3_nt: TGTGCCAGCAGTGAAGATGTCAGGGCCCTTCGGACCCTCCACTTT; d_call: -; v_call: TRBV2; j_call: TRBJ1-6; clone_size: -